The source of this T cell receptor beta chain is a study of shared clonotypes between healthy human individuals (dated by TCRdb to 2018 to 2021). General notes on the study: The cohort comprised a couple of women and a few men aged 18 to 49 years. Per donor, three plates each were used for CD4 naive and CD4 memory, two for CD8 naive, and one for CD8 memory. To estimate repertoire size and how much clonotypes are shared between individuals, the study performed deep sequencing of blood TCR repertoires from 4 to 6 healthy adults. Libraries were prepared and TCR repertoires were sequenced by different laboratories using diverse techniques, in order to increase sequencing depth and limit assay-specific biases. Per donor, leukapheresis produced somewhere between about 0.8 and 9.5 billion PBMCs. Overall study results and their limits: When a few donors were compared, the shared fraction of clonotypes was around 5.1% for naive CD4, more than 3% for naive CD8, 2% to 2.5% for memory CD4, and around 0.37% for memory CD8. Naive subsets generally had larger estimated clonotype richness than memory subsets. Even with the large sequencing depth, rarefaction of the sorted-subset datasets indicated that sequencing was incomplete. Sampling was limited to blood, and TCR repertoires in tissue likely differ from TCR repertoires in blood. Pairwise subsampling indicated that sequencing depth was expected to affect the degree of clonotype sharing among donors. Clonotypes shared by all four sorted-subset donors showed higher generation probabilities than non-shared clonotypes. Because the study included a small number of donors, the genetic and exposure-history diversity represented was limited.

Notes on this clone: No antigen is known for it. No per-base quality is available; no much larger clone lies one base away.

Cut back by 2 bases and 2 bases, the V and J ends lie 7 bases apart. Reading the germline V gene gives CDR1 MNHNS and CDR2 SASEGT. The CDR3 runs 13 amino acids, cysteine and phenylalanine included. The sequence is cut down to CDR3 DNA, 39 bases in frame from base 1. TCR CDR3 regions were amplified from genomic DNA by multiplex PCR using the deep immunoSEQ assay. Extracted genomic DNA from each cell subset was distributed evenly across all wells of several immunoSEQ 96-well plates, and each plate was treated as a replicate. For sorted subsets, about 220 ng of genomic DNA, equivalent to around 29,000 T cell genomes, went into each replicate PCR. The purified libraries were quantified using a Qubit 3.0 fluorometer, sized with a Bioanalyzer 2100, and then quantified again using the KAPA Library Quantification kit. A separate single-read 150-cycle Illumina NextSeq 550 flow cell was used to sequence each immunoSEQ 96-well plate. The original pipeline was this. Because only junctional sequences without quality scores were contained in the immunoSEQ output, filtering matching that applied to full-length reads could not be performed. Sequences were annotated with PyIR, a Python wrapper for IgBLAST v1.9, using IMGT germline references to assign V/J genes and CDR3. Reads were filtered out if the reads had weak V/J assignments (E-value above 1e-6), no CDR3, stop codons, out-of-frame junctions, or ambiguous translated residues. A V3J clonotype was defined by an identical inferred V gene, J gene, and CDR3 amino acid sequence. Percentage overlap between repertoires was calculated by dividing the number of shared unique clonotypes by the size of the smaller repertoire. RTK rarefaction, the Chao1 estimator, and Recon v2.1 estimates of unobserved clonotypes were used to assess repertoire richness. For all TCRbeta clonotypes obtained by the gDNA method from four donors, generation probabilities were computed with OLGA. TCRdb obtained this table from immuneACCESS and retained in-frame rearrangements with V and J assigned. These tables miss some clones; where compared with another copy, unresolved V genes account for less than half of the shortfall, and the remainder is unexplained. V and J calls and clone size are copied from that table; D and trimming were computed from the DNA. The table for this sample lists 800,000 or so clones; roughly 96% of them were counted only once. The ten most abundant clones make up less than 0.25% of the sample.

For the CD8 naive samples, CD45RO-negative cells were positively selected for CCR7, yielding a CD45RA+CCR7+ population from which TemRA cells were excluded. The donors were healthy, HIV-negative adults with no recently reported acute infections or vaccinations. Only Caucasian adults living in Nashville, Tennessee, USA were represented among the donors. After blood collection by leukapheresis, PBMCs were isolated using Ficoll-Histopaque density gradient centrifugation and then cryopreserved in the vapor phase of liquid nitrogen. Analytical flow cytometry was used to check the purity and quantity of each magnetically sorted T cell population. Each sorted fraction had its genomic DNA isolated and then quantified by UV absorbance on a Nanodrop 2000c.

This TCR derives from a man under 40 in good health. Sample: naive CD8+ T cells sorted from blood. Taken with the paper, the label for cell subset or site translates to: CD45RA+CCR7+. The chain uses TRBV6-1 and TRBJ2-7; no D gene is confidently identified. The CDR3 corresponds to CASSEFEAYEQYF. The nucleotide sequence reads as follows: TGTGCCAGCAGTGAATTTGAGGCCTACGAGCAGTACTTC.